The 29 T cell receptor beta chains below come from one sample, sequenced in a study of T-cell memory formation after mild COVID-19. TCRdb itself ran the 5' RACE reads through MiXCR, one entry per CDR3 protein. There are some 300,000 distinct CDR3 sequences in the sample; 20% occur only once, and over 20% lies in the top ten. Material: PBMCs or a T cell subset sorted from them (not recorded which). These receptors were obtained from a man between 18 and 35 years old who had mild COVID-19 (a few samples of this study predate the infection). Cell type and time point are not known.

A few counts support this clonotype. The gene calls are TRBV20-1 and TRBJ1-2, with D perhaps TRBD1 (6 bases). Germline CDR1 reads DFQATT; CDR2 reads SNEGSKA (reference sequence). Trimming took off 5 bases at V and 2 bases at J, with 24 bases between the two ends. The CDR3 loop spans 17 amino acids. In nucleotides, the CDR3 is TGCAGTGCTGGCTTATCAGAACAGGGCATGGGAAACTATGGCTACACCTTC. Amino acids: CSAGLSEQGMGNYGYTF.

The rearrangement uses TRBV6-6 and TRBJ1-3; D may be TRBD1 (6 bases). Trimming left V 6 bases short and J 3 bases short, with 12 bases between. CDR1 is MNHNY, CDR2 SVGAGI, per germline (reference sequence). The CDR3 contains 14 residues. This CDR3 is CASSLQGRGNTIYF. The CDR3 DNA sequence: TGTGCCAGCAGCCTACAGGGCCGTGGAAACACCATATATTTT.

This clonotype was seen more than once but under ten times. The V and J genes are TRBV5-1 and TRBJ2-7, with a possible D match to TRBD2 (5 bases). Between the trimmed V and J ends, which lost 1 base and 2 bases, there was a span of 10 bases. This CDR3 has 14 amino acids. Germline loops: CDR1 SGHRS, CDR2 YFSETQ. CDR3 sequence (DNA): TGCGCCAGCAGCTTGTATAGCGAAGCCTACGAGCAGTACTTC. Translated, it gives CASSLYSEAYEQYF.

This clonotype showed up just a few times. This chain uses TRBV12-3 or TRBV12-4 with TRBJ1-1; no clear D. The CDR3 runs to 13 residues. Trimming took off 8 bases at V and 0 bases at J, with 10 bases between the two ends. The CDR3 is CASEFGLNTEAFF. The CDR3 coding sequence is TGTGCCAGCGAGTTTGGGTTGAACACTGAAGCTTTCTTT.

V gene TRBV4-1 combines with J gene TRBJ2-7; a possible D gene is TRBD2 (5 bases). Per germline, CDR1 MGHRA and CDR2 YSYEKL. The CDR3 runs 13 residues. V shed 2 bases and J shed 7 bases, with 12 bases lying between them. DNA for the CDR3: TGCGCCAGCAGCCAATTGGACTCGGGGGAGCAGTACGTC. Translation: CASSQLDSGEQYV.

This chain joins TRBV12-3 or TRBV12-4 and TRBJ1-3; no reliable D call. The CDR3 has 13 amino acids. The germline V and J ends were trimmed by 4 bases and 7 bases, with 11 bases remaining between them. The CDR3 spells CASSSKGGNTIYF. Written as DNA, the CDR3 is TGTGCCAGCAGTTCCAAGGGAGGTAACACCATATATTTT.

The rearrangement links TRBV10-3 to TRBJ1-2, with D possibly matching TRBD1 (6 bases). This CDR3 is built from 16 residues. The germline V gene has CDR1 ENHRY and CDR2 SYGVKD. V gave up 3 bases and J gave up 4 bases, with 18 bases separating them. The CDR3 loop reads CAISDPRVGGVYGYTF. CDR3 in DNA: TGTGCCATCAGTGACCCGAGGGTAGGGGGGGTCTATGGCTACACCTTC.

The chain joins TRBV5-7 to TRBJ2-1; D unclear. TRBV5-7 is reported as an ORF; its role is uncertain. V lost 3 bases to trimming and J lost 9 bases, with 13 bases between them. The CDR3 has 13 residues. Here the CDR3 DNA reads TGTGCCAGCAGCTGGGGTACCCCATCTGAGCAGTTCTTC. It codes for CASSWGTPSEQFF.

This clonotype was seen a handful of times. This rearrangement joins TRBV3-1 to TRBJ1-6, with D tentatively TRBD1 (6 bases). CDR1 and CDR2 from the germline V gene are LGHDT and YNNKEL (reference sequence). V was shortened by 4 bases and J by 10 bases, with 17 bases between the two germline ends. CDR3 size: 15 residues. In nucleotides, the CDR3 is TGTGCCAGCAGCCCCCGTTCAGGGGAGGAATCACCCCTCCACTTT. Amino acids: CASSPRSGEESPLHF.

This clonotype was counted a few times. The gene calls are TRBV20-1 and TRBJ2-3; D remains ambiguous. Germline V gene sequence: CDR1 DFQATT, CDR2 SNEGSKA (reference sequence). This CDR3 contains 14 residues. Trimming left V 0 bases short and J 3 bases short, with 10 bases between. The CDR3 loop reads CSARDVAGTDTQYF. For the CDR3, the DNA is TGCAGTGCTAGAGATGTCGCAGGAACAGATACGCAGTATTTT.

Only a few counts were recorded for this clonotype. The chain employs TRBV7-9 and TRBJ1-1; 7 nucleotides agree with TRBD1. Germline V gene data show CDR1 as SEHNR and CDR2 as FQNEAQ (reference sequence). Germline trimming cut 5 bases from V and 4 bases from J; bases unmatched to any gene: 7. This CDR3 has 14 residues. CDR3 residues: CASSDRDRFTEAFF. CDR3 in DNA: TGTGCCAGCAGCGACAGGGATCGTTTCACTGAAGCTTTCTTT.

The chain couples TRBV20-1 to TRBJ2-5, with D uncertain. The germline CDR1 and CDR2 sequences are DFQATT and SNEGSKA (reference sequence). V lost 6 bases and J 2 bases, leaving 10 bases between the germline ends. The CDR3 length is 12 residues. CDR3 bases: TGCAGTGCCTCGTCGGTACAAGAGACCCAGTACTTC. It yields the protein CSASSVQETQYF.

This clonotype came up a few times. The rearrangement uses TRBV18 and TRBJ2-7, with D maybe TRBD1 (5 bases). The V gene lost 2 bases and the J gene lost 0 bases, with 5 bases spanning the gap. The CDR3 loop spans 13 amino acids. Germline-derived CDR1 and CDR2 are KGHSH and LQKENI. CDR3 in amino acids: CASSPDSSYEQYV. The CDR3 nucleotides are TGTGCCAGCTCACCAGACAGCTCCTACGAGCAGTACGTC.

The rearrangement links TRBV27 to TRBJ2-6; possibly TRBD2 for D (7 bases). CDR1 and CDR2 (germline): MNHEY, SMNVEV (reference sequence). Trimming stripped 5 bases from V and 0 bases from J, with 11 bases between. The CDR3 extends over 16 amino acids. The CDR3 DNA sequence: TGTGCCAGCAGTGGCGGGGGCTTCTCTGGGGCCAACGTCCTGACTTTC. Protein sequence: CASSGGGFSGANVLTF. The full variable domain, its missing parts supplied by reference TRBV27 and TRBJ2-6, is EAQVTQNPRYLITVTGKKLTVTCSQNMNHEYMSWYRQDPGLGLRQIYYSMNVEVTDKGDVPEGYKVSRKEKRNFPLILESPSPNQTSLYFCASSGGGFSGANVLTFGAGSRLTVL.

This clonotype turned up a few times. This sequence joins TRBV10-3 and TRBJ2-5, with 8 bases lining up with TRBD2. The CDR3 runs to 14 residues. V lost 6 bases to trimming and J lost 5 bases; unmatched junction nucleotides: 8. The V gene's germline CDR1 is ENHRY and CDR2 SYGVKD. The CDR3 bases are TGTGCCATCAGCGGGACTAGTGGGGAGGAGACCCAGTACTTC. Translation gives CAISGTSGEETQYF.

The table lists this clonotype with a few counts. The V call is TRBV20-1, the J call TRBJ2-3; 12 bases align to TRBD2. The CDR3 is 14 amino acids. The ends lost 1 base at V and 6 bases at J; junction bases unmatched: 2. Germline assignment: CDR1 DFQATT and CDR2 SNEGSKA (reference sequence). Written as DNA, the CDR3 is TGCAGTGCTAGAGCTAGCGGGGGGGCGGATACGCAGTATTTT. Residues: CSARASGGADTQYF.

This clonotype was observed a few times. This chain uses TRBV15 with TRBJ2-7; unclear D gene. CDR1 and CDR2 from the germline V gene are LNHNV and YYDKDF (reference sequence). Trimming left V 0 bases short and J 1 base short, with 13 bases between. The CDR3 runs to 16 residues. Written as DNA, the CDR3 is TGTGCCACCAGCAGAGATCATTCCACATTTTCCTACGAGCAGTACGTC. This codes for CATSRDHSTFSYEQYV.

This clonotype was observed a few times. The genes are TRBV27 and TRBJ2-5; 12 nucleotides align to TRBD2. Germline trimming cut 6 bases from V and 4 bases from J; bases unmatched to any gene: 3. The CDR3 is 14 amino acids. In germline, CDR1 is MNHEY, CDR2 SMNVEV (reference sequence). CDR3 sequence: CASRLAGGGETQYF. The CDR3 DNA is TGTGCCAGCAGACTAGCGGGGGGCGGAGAGACCCAGTACTTC.

The J gene is TRBJ1-5, the V gene TRBV6-2 or TRBV6-3; the match to TRBD1 covers 9 bases. Germline CDR1 MNHEY, CDR2 SVGEGT. Germline trimming cut 5 bases from V and 6 bases from J; bases unmatched to any gene: 5. This CDR3 has 14 amino acids. This CDR3 reads CASSKGQGRQPQHF. Here the CDR3 DNA reads TGTGCCAGCAGTAAGGGACAGGGTCGTCAGCCCCAGCATTTT.

The chain is built from TRBV7-3 and TRBJ1-2, with D tentatively TRBD1 (5 bases). This CDR3 spans 14 amino acids. The germline V and J ends were trimmed by 5 bases and 1 base, with 11 bases remaining between them. Germline V gene lookup returns CDR1 SGHTA and CDR2 FQGTGA. CDR3 in DNA: TGTGCCAGCAGCCGCGGGGGGGTTAACTATGGCTACACCTTC. This encodes CASSRGGVNYGYTF.

This clonotype is deemed medium-sized (0.01 to 0.1%). This sequence joins TRBV4-2 and TRBJ1-2, with D unresolved. V lost 0 bases and J 8 bases, leaving 13 bases between the germline ends. The germline gives CDR1 LGHNA, CDR2 YNFKEQ. The CDR3 is made up of 14 amino acids. Here the CDR3 DNA reads TGTGCCAGCAGCCAAGAAGTTTGGCGCGGAGGCTACACCTTC. Protein: CASSQEVWRGGYTF.

The V gene is TRBV7-2, the J gene TRBJ2-7; 9 positions agree with TRBD2. V lost 5 bases to trimming and J lost 6 bases; unmatched junction nucleotides: 11. From germline, CDR1 is SGHTA and CDR2 FQGNSA. The CDR3 consists of 15 residues. Written as DNA, the CDR3 is TGTGCCAGCAGCCTCGGGCAAAGCGGGGGGCGCGAGCAGTACTTC. Its protein product is CASSLGQSGGREQYF.

The CDR3 coding sequence is TGTGCCAGCACCGTGACCGGGACGGAAAAACTGTTTTTT. As protein: CASTVTGTEKLFF. The chain carries TRBV7-2 and TRBJ1-4, with D possibly TRBD1 on 5 matching bases. This CDR3 has 13 residues. The V and J ends lost 7 bases and 8 bases respectively, with 14 bases between them. Germline-derived CDR1 and CDR2 are SGHTA and FQGNSA.

This clonotype was counted ten times or more. J is TRBJ1-1 and V is TRBV20-1; D gene ambiguous. V lost 2 bases and J 1 base, leaving 11 bases between the germline ends. The CDR3 runs 14 residues. Germline assignment: CDR1 DFQATT and CDR2 SNEGSKA (reference sequence). The CDR3 here is CSARFSTGNTEAFF. The CDR3 nucleotides are TGCAGTGCTAGATTCTCGACTGGGAACACTGAAGCTTTCTTT.

With regard to this clonotype: Mismatch with germline at one junction end may stem from a read error. This chain joins TRBV24-1 and TRBJ1-5; the D is unclear. Germline V CDR1 and CDR2: KGHDR, SFDVKD. The CDR3 is made up of 12 amino acids. CDR3 nucleotide sequence: TGTGCCACCAGCGATAGCAATCCGCCCCAGCATTTT. Translation gives CATSDSNPPQHF.

The V and J genes are TRBV20-1 and TRBJ2-5; the match to TRBD2 covers 14 bases. Per the germline V gene, CDR1 is DFQATT and CDR2 is SNEGSKA (reference sequence). The CDR3 runs 15 residues. The V and J ends lost 5 bases and 1 base, in that order; junction bases with no gene match: 3. The CDR3 loop is CSADGTSGGQETQYF. The CDR3 nucleotides are TGCAGTGCTGATGGGACTAGCGGGGGCCAAGAGACCCAGTACTTC.

This clonotype was counted at least ten times. The junction departs from germline at one end; a sequencing error may be responsible. The CDR3 DNA reads TGTGCCAGCAGCTCCCTAGCGGGGGGGCCGGATACGCAGTATTTT. Amino acids: CASSSLAGGPDTQYF. The chain joins TRBV5-1 to TRBJ2-3; 12 bases line up with TRBD2. Germline V lookup: CDR1 SGHRS, CDR2 YFSETQ. This CDR3 has 15 amino acids.

V gene TRBV29-1 combines with J gene TRBJ1-2; D is unclear. This CDR3 comprises 14 residues. Trimming removed 4 bases from V and 1 base from J, with 13 bases in between. The germline V gene encodes CDR1 SQVTM and CDR2 ANQGSEA. The CDR3 loop is CSVVLLDVNYGYTF. The CDR3 DNA reads as TGCAGCGTTGTTCTCTTGGACGTTAACTATGGCTACACCTTC.

This clonotype was detected only once. The CDR3 reads CSALGAFGNEQFF. The CDR3, as DNA: TGCAGCGCACTCGGGGCTTTCGGCAATGAGCAGTTCTTC. The chain recombines TRBV29-1 with TRBJ2-1; D may be TRBD1 or TRBD2 (5 bases each). The CDR3 runs 13 residues. V shed 7 bases and J shed 6 bases, with 16 bases lying between them. Germline V gene data show CDR1 as SQVTM and CDR2 as ANQGSEA.